This T cell receptor (beta chain) was captured by sequencing in a study of beta chain features in type 1 diabetes. Study-wide findings and caveats: Relative to healthy donors, patients appeared to have naive, central memory and Treg TCRB repertoires that were more similar. Fewer insertions but more deletions were seen at VDJ junctions in type 1 diabetes patients.

The CDR3 consists of 16 residues. V shed 5 bases, J shed 6 bases, and the junction held 10 bases outside the gene matches. Germline-derived CDR1 and CDR2 are ENHRY and SYGVKD. Every bit of the isolated RNA underwent reverse transcription, so sequencing read expressed TCRB transcripts. An average of approximately 4 million reads was obtained for naive, central memory and regulatory T cell samples. The data were produced by immunoSEQ multiplex PCR, yet TCRdb's version contains in-frame clones alone and is incomplete. This sample has around 250,000 clones; around an eighth occur once, and the top ten carry about 0.03%. This clone was counted a few times. As yet, its antigen is unknown.

This receptor was obtained from a woman aged 40 to 49 in good health. The chain carries TRBV10-3 and TRBJ2-2, with TRBD1 matching over 9 bases. What was sequenced was naive CD4+ T cells from blood. Here the CDR3 DNA reads TGTGCCATCAGTAACCCGGGACAGGGTGGAGCCGGGGAGCTGTTTTTT. Translated, it gives CAISNPGQGGAGELFF.